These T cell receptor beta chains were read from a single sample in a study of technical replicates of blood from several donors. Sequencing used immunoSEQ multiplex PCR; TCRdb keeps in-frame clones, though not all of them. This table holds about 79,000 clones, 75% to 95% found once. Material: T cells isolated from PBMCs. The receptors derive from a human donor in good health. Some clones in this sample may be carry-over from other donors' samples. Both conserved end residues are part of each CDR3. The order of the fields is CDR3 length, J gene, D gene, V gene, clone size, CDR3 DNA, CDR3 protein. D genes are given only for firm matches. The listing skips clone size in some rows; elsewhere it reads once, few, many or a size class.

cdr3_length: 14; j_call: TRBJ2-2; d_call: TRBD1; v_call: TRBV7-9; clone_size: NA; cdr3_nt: TGTGCCAGCAGGTCGACAGGGGGGTTGCGGGAGCTGTTTTTT; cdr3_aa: CASRSTGGLRELFF
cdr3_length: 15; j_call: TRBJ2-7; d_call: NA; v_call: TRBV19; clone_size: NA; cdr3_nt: TGTGCCAGTAGTCCCCGGGACTCCAGCTCCTACGAGCAGTACTTC; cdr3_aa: CASSPRDSSSYEQYF
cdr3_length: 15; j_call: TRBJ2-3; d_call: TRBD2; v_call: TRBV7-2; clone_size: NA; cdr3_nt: TGTGCCAGCAGCCCCAGACTAGCGGGCACAGATACGCAGTATTTT; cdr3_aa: CASSPRLAGTDTQYF
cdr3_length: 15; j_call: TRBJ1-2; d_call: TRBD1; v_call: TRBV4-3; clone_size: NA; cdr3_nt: TGCGCCAGCAGCCAGGCCCTACAGGGGGACTATGGCTACACCTTC; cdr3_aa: CASSQALQGDYGYTF
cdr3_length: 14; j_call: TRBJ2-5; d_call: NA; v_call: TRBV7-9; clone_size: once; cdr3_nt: TGTGCCAGCAGCTTAGATTACGTGAGGGAGACCCAGTACTTC; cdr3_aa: CASSLDYVRETQYF
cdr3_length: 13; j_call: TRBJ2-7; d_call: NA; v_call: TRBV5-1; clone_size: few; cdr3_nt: TGCGCCAGCGCCCGGCCAGGGACCTACGAGCAGTACTTC; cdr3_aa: CASARPGTYEQYF
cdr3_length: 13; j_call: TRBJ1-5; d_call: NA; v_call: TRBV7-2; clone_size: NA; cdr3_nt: TGTGCCAGCAGCCCGACAGCTAATCAGCCCCAGCATTTT; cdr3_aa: CASSPTANQPQHF
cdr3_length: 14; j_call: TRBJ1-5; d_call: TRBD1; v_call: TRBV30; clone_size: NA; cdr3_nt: TGTGCCTGGAGTAGACAGGGGGCCGGTCAGCCCCAGCATTTT; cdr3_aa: CAWSRQGAGQPQHF
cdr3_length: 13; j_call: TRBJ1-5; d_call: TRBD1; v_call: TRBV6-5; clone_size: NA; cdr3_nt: TGTGCCAGCAGTTTACAGGGGGATCAGCCCCAGCATTTT; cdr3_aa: CASSLQGDQPQHF
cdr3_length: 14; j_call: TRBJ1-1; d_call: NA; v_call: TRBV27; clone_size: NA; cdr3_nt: TGTGCCAGCAGTTTAGCGGCGGGGTCCACTGAAGCTTTCTTT; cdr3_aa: CASSLAAGSTEAFF
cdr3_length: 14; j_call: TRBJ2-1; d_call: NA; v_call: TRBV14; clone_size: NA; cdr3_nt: TGTGCCAGCAGCCAAGGGAGTTTCAACAATGAGCAGTTCTTC; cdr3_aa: CASSQGSFNNEQFF
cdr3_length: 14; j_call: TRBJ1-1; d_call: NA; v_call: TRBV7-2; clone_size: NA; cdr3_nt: TGTGCCAGCAGCTCGGGACTCTACAACACTGAAGCTTTCTTT; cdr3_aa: CASSSGLYNTEAFF
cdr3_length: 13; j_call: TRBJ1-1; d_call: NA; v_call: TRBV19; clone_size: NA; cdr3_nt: TGTGCCAGTAGTCCATACATGAACACTGAAGCTTTCTTT; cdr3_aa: CASSPYMNTEAFF
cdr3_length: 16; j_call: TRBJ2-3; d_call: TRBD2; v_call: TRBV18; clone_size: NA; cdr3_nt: TGTGCCAGCTCCTGGGAGATAGCGGGACCCACAGATACGCAGTATTTT; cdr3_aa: CASSWEIAGPTDTQYF
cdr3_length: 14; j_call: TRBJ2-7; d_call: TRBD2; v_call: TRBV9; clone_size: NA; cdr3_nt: TGTGCCAGCAGCGTAGGGGGAGGGGCCTACGAGCAGTACTTC; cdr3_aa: CASSVGGGAYEQYF
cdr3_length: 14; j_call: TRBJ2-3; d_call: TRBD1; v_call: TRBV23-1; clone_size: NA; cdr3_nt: TGCGCCAGCAGTGGTTGGTCAAGAGGACAGGCGCAGTATTTT; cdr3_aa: CASSGWSRGQAQYF
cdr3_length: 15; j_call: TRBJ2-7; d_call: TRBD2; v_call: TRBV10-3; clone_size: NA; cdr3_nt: TGTGCCATCAGGGATACGGCGGGAGATTTGTACGAGCAGTACTTC; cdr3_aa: CAIRDTAGDLYEQYF
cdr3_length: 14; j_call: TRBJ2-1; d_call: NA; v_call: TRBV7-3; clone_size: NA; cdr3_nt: TGTGCCAGCAGCTTGAACAGTTTCTACAATGAGCAGTTCTTC; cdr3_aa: CASSLNSFYNEQFF
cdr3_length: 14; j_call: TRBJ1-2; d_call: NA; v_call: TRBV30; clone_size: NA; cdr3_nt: TGTGCCTGGAGTGTATTGGCAGCTAACTATGGCTACACCTTC; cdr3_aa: CAWSVLAANYGYTF
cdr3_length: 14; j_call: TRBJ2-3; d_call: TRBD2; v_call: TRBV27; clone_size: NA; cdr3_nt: TGTGCCAGCACCTACGCGGGGGTTGGAGATACGCAGTATTTT; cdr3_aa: CASTYAGVGDTQYF
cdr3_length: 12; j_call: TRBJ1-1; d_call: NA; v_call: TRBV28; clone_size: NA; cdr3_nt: TGTGCCAGCAGTTCTACAGGGTGGGAAGCTTTCTTT; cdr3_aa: CASSSTGWEAFF
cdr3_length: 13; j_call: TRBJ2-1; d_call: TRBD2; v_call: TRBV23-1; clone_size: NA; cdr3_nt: TGCGCCAGCAGTCTAGCGGGAAAGGATGAGCAGTTCTTC; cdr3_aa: CASSLAGKDEQFF
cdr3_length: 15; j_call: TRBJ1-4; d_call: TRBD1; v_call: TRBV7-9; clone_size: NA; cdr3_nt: TGTGCCAGCAGCTTAGCCGGGACAGGGGGTGAAAAACTGTTTTTT; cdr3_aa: CASSLAGTGGEKLFF
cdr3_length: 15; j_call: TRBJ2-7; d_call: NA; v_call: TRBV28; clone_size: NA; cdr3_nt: TGTGCCAGCCCCCCCTCACCCGGAGATTCCTACGAGCAGTACTTC; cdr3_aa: CASPPSPGDSYEQYF
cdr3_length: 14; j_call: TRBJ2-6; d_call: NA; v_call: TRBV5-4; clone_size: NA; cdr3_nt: TGTGCCAGCAGCGGGGGGTCTGGGGCCAACGTCCTGACTTTC; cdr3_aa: CASSGGSGANVLTF
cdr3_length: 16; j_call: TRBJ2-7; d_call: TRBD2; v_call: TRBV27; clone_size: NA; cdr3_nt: TGTGCCAGCAGATTGACTAGCGGGAGTAGGGGCTACGAGCAGTACTTC; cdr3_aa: CASRLTSGSRGYEQYF
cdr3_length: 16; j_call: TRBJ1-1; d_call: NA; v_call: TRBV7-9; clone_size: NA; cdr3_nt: TGTGCCAGCAGCTTAAGACCCAGACAGTTTAACACTGAAGCTTTCTTT; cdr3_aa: CASSLRPRQFNTEAFF
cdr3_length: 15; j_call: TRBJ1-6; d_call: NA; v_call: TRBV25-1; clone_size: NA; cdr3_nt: TGTGCCAGCAGTGAATGGGCAGGGAAGAATTCACCCCTCCACTTT; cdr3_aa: CASSEWAGKNSPLHF
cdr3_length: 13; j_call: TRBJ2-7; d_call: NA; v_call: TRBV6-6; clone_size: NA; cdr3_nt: TGTGCCAGTTCCCCCGCAGGGTACTACGAGCAGTACTTC; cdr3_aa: CASSPAGYYEQYF
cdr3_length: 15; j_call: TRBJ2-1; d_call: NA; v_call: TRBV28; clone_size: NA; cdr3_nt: TGTGCCAGCAGTTTTCTATTTAGCTCCTACAATGAGCAGTTCTTC; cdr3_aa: CASSFLFSSYNEQFF
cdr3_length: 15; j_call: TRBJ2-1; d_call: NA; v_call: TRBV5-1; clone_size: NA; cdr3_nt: TGCGCCAGCAGCTTGGCGGGCAGGGGAGACAATGAGCAGTTCTTC; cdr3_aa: CASSLAGRGDNEQFF
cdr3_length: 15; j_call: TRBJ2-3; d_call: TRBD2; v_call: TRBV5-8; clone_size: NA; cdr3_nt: TGTGCCAGCAGCTTTAGCGGGAGGAAGACAGATACGCAGTATTTT; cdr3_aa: CASSFSGRKTDTQYF
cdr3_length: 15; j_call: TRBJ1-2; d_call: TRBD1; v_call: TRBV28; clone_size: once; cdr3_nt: TGTGCCAGCAGATCTACTACCGGGACAGGGGGTGGCTACACCTTC; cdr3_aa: CASRSTTGTGGGYTF
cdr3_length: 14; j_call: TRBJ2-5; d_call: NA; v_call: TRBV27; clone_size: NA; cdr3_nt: TGTGCCAGCAGTTTGGGGGGGGCTTGGGAGACCCAGTACTTC; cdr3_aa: CASSLGGAWETQYF
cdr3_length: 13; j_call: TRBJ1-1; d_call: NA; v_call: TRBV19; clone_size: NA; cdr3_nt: TGTGCCAGTAGTATGGGGAGGAACACTGAAGCTTTCTTT; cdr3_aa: CASSMGRNTEAFF
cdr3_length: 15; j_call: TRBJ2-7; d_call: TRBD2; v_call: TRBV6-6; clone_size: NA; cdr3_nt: TGTGCCAGCAGTTACAGGACGGGAGGGCCATACGAGCAGTACTTC; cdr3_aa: CASSYRTGGPYEQYF
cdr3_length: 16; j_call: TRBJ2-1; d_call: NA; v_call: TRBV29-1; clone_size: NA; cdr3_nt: TGCAGCGTTGAAGATCTTCGAGGGGGACCCTACAATGAGCAGTTCTTC; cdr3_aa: CSVEDLRGGPYNEQFF